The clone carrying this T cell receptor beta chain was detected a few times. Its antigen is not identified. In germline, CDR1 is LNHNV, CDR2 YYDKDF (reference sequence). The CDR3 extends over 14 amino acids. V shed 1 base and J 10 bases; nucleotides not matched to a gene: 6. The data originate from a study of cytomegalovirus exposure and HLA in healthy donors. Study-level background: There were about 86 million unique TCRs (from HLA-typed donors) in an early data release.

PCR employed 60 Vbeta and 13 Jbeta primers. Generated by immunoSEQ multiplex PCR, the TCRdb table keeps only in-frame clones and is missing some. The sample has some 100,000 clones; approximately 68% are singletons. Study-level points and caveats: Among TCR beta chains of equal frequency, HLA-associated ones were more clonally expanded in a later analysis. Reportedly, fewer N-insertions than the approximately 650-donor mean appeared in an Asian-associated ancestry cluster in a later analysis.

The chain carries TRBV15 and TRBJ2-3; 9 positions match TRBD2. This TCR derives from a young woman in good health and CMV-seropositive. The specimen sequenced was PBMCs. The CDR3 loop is CATSRADSGRAQYF. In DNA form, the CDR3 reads TGTGCCACCAGCAGAGCCGATAGCGGGAGAGCGCAGTATTTT.